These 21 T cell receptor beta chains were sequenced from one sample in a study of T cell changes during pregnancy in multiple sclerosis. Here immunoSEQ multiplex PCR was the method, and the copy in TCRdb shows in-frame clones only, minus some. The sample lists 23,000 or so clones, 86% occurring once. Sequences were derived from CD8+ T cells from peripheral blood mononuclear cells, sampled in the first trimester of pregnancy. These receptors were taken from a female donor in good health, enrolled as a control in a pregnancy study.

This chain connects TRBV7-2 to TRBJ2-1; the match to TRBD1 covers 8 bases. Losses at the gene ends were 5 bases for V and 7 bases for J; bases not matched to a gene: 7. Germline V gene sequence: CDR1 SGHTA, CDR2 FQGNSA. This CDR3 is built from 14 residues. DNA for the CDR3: TGTGCCAGCAGCCGCCGACAGGGGAGTAATGAGCAGTTCTTC. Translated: CASSRRQGSNEQFF.

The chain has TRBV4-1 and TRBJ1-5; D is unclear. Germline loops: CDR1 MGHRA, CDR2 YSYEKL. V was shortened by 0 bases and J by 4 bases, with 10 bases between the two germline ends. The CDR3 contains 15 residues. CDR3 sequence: CASSQEEGSNQPQHF. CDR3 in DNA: TGCGCCAGCAGCCAAGAGGAGGGCAGTAATCAGCCCCAGCATTTT.

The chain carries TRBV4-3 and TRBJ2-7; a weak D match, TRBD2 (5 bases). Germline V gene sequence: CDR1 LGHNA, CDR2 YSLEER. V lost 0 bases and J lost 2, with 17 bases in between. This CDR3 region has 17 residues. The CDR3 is CASSQEVSGNGPYEQYF. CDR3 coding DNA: TGCGCCAGCAGCCAAGAGGTATCGGGGAACGGACCCTACGAGCAGTACTTC.

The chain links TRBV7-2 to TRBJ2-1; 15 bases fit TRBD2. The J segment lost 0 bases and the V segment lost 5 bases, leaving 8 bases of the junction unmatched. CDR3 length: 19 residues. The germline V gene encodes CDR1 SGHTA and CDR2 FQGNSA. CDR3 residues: CASSQGLAGGLLSYNEQFF. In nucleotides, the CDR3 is TGTGCCAGCAGCCAAGGACTAGCGGGGGGGCTCCTCTCCTACAATGAGCAGTTCTTC.

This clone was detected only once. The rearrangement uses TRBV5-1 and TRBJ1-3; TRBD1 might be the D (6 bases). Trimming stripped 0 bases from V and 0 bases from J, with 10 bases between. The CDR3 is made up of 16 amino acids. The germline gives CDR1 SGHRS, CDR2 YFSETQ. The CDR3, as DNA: TGCGCCAGCAGCTTGGGGGGGCCCCACTCTGGAAACACCATATATTTT. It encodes CASSLGGPHSGNTIYF.

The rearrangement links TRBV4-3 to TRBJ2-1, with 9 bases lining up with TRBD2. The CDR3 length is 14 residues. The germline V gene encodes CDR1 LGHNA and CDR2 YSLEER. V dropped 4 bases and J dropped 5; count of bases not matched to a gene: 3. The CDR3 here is CASSLERGDNEQFF. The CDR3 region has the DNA TGCGCCAGCAGCCTCGAGCGGGGGGACAATGAGCAGTTCTTC.

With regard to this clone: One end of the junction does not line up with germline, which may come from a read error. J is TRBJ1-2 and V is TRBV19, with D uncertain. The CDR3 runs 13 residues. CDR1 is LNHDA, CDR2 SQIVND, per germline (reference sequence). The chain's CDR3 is CASSYMPLGPRDF. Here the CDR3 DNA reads TGTGCCAGTTCCTATATGCCGCTTGGCCCCCGGGACTTC.

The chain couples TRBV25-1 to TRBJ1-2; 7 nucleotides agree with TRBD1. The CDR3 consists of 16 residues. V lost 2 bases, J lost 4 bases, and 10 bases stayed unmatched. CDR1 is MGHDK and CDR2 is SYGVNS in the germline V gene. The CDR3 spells CASSELDREVVYGYTF. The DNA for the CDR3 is TGTGCCAGCAGTGAACTTGACAGGGAGGTTGTCTATGGCTACACCTTC.

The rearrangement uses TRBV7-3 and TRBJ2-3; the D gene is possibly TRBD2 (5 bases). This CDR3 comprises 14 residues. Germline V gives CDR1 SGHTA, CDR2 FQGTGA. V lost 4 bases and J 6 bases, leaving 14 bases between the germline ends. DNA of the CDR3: TGTGCCAGCAGCTCTAGTGGGTCGGGGGATACGCAGTATTTT. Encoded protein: CASSSSGSGDTQYF. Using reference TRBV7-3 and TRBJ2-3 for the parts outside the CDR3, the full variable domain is GAGVSQTPSNKVTEKGKYVELRCDPISGHTALYWYRQSLGQGPEFLIYFQGTGAADDSGLPNDRFFAVRPEGSVSTLKIQRTERGDSAVYLCASSSSGSGDTQYFGPGTRLTVL.

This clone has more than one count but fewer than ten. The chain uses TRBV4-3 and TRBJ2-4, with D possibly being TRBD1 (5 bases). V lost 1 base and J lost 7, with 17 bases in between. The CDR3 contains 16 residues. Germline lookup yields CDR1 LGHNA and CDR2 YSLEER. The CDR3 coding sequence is TGCGCCAGCAGCCAAGGGACAACGGGTAATGACAACATTCAGTACTTC. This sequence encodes CASSQGTTGNDNIQYF.

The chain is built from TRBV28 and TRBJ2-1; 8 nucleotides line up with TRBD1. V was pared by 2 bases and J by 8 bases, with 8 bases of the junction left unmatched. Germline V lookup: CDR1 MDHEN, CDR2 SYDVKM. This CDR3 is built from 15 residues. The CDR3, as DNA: TGTGCCAGCAGTTTAAGGTGGGACAGGTCCGATGAGCAGTTCTTC. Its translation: CASSLRWDRSDEQFF.

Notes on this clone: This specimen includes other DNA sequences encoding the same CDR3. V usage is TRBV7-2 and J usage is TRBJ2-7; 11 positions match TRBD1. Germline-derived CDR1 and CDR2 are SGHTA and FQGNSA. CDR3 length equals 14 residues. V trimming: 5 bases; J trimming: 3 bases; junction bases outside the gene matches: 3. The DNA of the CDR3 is TGTGCCAGCAGCCAGGGGACAGGGGGCTACGAGCAGTACTTC. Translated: CASSQGTGGYEQYF.

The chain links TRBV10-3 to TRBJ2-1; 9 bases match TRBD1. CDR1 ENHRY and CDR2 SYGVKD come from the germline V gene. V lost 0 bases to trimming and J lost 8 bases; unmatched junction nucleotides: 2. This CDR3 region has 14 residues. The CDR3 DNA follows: TGTGCCATCAGTGAGTCAACAGGGGGCGATGAGCAGTTCTTC. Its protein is CAISESTGGDEQFF.

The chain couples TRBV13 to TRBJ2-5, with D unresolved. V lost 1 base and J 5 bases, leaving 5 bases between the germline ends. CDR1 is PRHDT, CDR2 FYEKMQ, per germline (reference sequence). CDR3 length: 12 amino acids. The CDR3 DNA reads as TGTGCCAGCAGCTTAGAACGGGAGACCCAGTACTTC. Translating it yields CASSLERETQYF. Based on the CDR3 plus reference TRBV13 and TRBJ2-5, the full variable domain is AAGVIQSPRHLIKEKRETATLKCYPIPRHDTVYWYQQGPGQDPQFLISFYEKMQSDKGSIPDRFSAQQFSDYHSELNMSSLELGDSALYFCASSLERETQYFGPGTRLLVL.

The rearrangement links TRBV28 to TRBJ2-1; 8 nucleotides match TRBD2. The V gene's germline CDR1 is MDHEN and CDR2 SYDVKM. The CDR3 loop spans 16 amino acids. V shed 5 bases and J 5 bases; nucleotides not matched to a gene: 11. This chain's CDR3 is CASSPLTGGAHNEQFF. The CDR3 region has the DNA TGTGCCAGCAGTCCCCTCACCGGGGGGGCCCACAATGAGCAGTTCTTC.

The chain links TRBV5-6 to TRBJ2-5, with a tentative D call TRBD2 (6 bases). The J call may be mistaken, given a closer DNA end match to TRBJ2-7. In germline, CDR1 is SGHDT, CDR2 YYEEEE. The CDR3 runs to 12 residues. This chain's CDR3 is CASNLWGGEQYF. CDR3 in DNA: TGTGCCAGCAACCTGTGGGGAGGCGAGCAGTACTTC.

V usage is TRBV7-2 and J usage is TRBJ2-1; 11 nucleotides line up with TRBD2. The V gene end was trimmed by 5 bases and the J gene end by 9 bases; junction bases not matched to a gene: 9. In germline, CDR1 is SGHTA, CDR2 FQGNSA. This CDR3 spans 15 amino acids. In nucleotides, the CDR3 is TGTGCCAGCAGCATACATAGCGGGGGGGCCATTGAGCAGTTCTTC. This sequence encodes CASSIHSGGAIEQFF.

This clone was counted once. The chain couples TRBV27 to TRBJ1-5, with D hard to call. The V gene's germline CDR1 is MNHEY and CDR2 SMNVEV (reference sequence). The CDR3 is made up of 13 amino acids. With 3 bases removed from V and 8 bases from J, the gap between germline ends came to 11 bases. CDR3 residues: CASSFSLGEPQHF. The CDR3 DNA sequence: TGTGCCAGCAGTTTTAGCCTCGGGGAGCCCCAGCATTTT.

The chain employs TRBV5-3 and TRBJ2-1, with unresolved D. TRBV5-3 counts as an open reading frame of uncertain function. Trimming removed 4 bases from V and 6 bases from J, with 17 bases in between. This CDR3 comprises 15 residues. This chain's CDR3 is CARSRITMGFNEQFF. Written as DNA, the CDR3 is TGTGCCAGAAGCCGGATTACAATGGGCTTCAATGAGCAGTTCTTC.

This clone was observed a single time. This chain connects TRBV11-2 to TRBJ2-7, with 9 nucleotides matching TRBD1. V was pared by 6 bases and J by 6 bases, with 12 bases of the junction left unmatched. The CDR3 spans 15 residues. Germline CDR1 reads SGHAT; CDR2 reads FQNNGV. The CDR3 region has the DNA TGTGCCAGCAGAGAACCCGGGACAGGGTATTCCGAGCAGTACTTC. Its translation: CASREPGTGYSEQYF. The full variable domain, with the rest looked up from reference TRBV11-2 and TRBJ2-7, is EAGVAQSPRYKIIEKRQSVAFWCNPISGHATLYWYQQILGQGPKLLIQFQNNGVVDDSQLPKDRFSAERLKGVDSTLKIQPAKLEDSAVYLCASREPGTGYSEQYFGPGTRLTVT.

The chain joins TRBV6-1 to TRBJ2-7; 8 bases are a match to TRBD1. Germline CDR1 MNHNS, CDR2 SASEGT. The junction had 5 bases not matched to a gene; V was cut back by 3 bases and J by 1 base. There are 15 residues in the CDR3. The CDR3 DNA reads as TGTGCCAGCAGTGATGAGGGACAGGCGTCCTACGAGCAGTACTTC. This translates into CASSDEGQASYEQYF.